This T cell receptor beta chain was retrieved from a study of PD-1 blockade in classical Hodgkin lymphoma. Sample time point: newly diagnosed, previously untreated cHL patient sample. Negative magnetic selection isolated CD4+ T cells from thawed PBMCs. Comparator PBMCs were from newly diagnosed, untreated classical Hodgkin lymphoma. V shed 0 bases and J shed 6 bases, with 11 bases lying between them. The CDR3 runs to 14 residues. Germline V lookup: CDR1 LGHNA, CDR2 YNFKEQ. TCRdb keeps only in-frame clones here, not all; method: immunoSEQ multiplex PCR. The sample shows approximately 23,000 clones, 90% of them seen only once.

Material for sequencing was CD4+ T cells from blood. The rearrangement joins TRBV4-2 to TRBJ1-2, with D maybe TRBD1 (6 bases). The clonotype comes from a human donor with classical Hodgkin lymphoma. CDR3 loop: CASSQESRGHGYTF. The CDR3 nucleotides are TGTGCCAGCAGCCAAGAGAGCAGGGGACATGGCTACACCTTC.